This T cell receptor (beta chain) was profiled in a study of T cells after yellow fever vaccination. Study-wide findings and caveats: The study re-detected most primary-vaccination clones after the booster (roughly 96% CD4, roughly 85% CD8). The study noted that FACS-sorted repertoires could contain abundant clonotypes contaminating from the bulk population.

Each CDR3 protein is one row after TCRdb ran MiXCR on the 5' RACE reads. The data contain 110,000 or so distinct CDR3 sequences, about 7% of them singletons. Of note for this clonotype: Its antigen remains unidentified.

V lost 1 base and J lost 7, with 18 bases in between. Germline V gene data show CDR1 as SGHKS and CDR2 as YYEKEE (reference sequence). The CDR3 runs 16 residues. The material sequenced was CD4+ T cells sorted from PBMCs, taken about 41 days after the first yellow fever vaccination. The rearrangement links TRBV5-5 to TRBJ2-1; maybe TRBD1 (5 bases). The clonotype was recovered from a man in his late teens or twenties who received the YFV17D yellow fever vaccine. The CDR3 loop reads CASSLLATGPTNEQFF. The CDR3 bases are TGTGCCAGCAGCTTGTTGGCAACAGGCCCGACAAATGAGCAGTTCTTC.